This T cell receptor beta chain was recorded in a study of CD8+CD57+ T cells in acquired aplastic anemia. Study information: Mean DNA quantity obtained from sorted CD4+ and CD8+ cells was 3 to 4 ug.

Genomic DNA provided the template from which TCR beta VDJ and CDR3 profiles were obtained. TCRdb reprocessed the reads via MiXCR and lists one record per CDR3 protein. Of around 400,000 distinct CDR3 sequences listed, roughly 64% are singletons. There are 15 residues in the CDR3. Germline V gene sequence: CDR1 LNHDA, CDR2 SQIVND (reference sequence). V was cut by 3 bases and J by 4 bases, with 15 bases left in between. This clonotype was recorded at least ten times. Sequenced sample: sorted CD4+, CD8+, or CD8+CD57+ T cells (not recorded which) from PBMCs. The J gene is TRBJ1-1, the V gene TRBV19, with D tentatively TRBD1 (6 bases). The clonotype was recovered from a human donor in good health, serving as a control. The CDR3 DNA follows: TGTGCCAGTAGTATCTCACCCACAGGGATCACTGAAGCTTTCTTT. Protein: CASSISPTGITEAFF.